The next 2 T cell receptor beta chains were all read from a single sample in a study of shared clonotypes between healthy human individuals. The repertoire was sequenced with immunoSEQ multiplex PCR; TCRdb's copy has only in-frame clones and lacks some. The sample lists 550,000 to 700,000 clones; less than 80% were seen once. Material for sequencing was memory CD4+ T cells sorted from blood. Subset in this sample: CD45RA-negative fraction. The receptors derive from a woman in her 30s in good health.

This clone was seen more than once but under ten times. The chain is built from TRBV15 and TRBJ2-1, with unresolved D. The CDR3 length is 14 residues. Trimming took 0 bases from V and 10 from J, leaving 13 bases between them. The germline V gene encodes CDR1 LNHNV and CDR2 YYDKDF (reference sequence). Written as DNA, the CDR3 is TGTGCCACCAGCAGAGATTTTGCCCTGGTGGAGCAGTTCTTC. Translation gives CATSRDFALVEQFF.

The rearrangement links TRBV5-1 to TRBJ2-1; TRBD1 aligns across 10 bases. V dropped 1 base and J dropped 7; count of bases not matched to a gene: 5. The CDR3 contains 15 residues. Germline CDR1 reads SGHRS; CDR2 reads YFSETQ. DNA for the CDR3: TGCGCCAGCAGCTTGACAGGACAGGGGGTTAATGAGCAGTTCTTC. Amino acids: CASSLTGQGVNEQFF.